One and the same sample provided the 3 T cell receptor beta chains below, sequenced in a study of cytomegalovirus exposure and HLA in healthy donors. Assay: immunoSEQ multiplex PCR; the TCRdb copy retains only in-frame clones and omits some. The table shows 150,000 to 200,000 clones, with approximately 84% occurring only once. Source material: PBMCs. The receptors were sampled from a man aged 18 to 30 in good health and CMV-seropositive.

This chain joins TRBV28 and TRBJ2-1, with 8 nucleotides matching TRBD2. CDR1 is MDHEN and CDR2 is SYDVKM in the germline V gene. The CDR3 covers 15 residues. The junction had 4 bases not matched to a gene; V was cut back by 1 base and J by 5 bases. CDR3 nucleotides: TGTGCCAGCAGTTTATTTAGCGGGACGAACAATGAGCAGTTCTTC. This gives the protein CASSLFSGTNNEQFF.

This chain connects TRBV5-1 to TRBJ1-3, with a weak D call TRBD1 (5 bases). CDR1 and CDR2 from the germline V gene are SGHRS and YFSETQ. This CDR3 spans 15 amino acids. V was trimmed by 5 bases and J by 0 bases, leaving 12 bases between them. The CDR3 sequence: CASRGTLSSGNTIYF. In DNA form, the CDR3 reads TGCGCCAGCAGGGGGACTCTATCCTCTGGAAACACCATATATTTT.

The chain couples TRBV7-2 to TRBJ1-5, with 10 bases identical to TRBD1. The CDR3 has 19 amino acids. Unmatched junction bases numbered 12, after V lost 3 bases and J lost 1 base. Germline V lookup: CDR1 SGHTA, CDR2 FQGNSA. Written as DNA, the CDR3 is TGTGCCAGCAGCTTTTGGGGACAGGGGTCCTTATTAAGCAATCAGCCCCAGCATTTT. Amino acid sequence: CASSFWGQGSLLSNQPQHF.